One TCR beta chain is described in this entry. Its antigen is as yet unknown. Germline V gene data show CDR1 as MDHEN and CDR2 as SYDVKM. This CDR3 comprises 11 residues. V was cut by 11 bases and J by 5 bases, with 12 bases left in between. This sample was included in a study of cytomegalovirus exposure and HLA in healthy donors. Study-wide findings and caveats: Versus the approximately 700-donor mean, an Asian-associated ancestry cluster reportedly showed fewer N-insertions in a later analysis.

PCR amplification relied on 60 Vbeta primers (plus 13 Jbeta primers). Measured with immunoSEQ multiplex PCR; TCRdb has only the in-frame clones, and not every one. The sample lists some 190,000 clones, 70% to 75% occurring once. The sequencing input was PBMCs. The sequence was obtained from a woman aged 30 to 39 in good health and CMV-seropositive. The chain combines TRBV28 with TRBJ1-2; possible D gene TRBD1, 5 bases. CDR3 bases: TGTGCCTGGGGCTCCCAATATGGCTACACCTTC. Protein sequence: CAWGSQYGYTF.